These 23 T cell receptor beta chains came from one sample sequenced in a study of T cell changes during pregnancy in multiple sclerosis. Sequencing was performed with immunoSEQ multiplex PCR; in TCRdb, only in-frame clones are kept and a portion is missing. The top ten hold roughly 10% of the sample, which has approximately 30,000 clones, 87% seen once. This material consisted of CD8+ T cells from peripheral blood mononuclear cells, taken in the first trimester of pregnancy. Receptor source: a female donor with multiple sclerosis, enrolled in a pregnancy study.

The rearrangement uses TRBV4-1 and TRBJ2-3, with 7 bases matching TRBD2. The germline gives CDR1 MGHRA, CDR2 YSYEKL. Losses at the gene ends were 1 base for V and 4 bases for J; bases not matched to a gene: 11. This CDR3 is 17 amino acids long. This chain's CDR3 is CASSQVRAGDIPDTQYF. CDR3 DNA sequence: TGCGCCAGCAGCCAAGTGCGGGCGGGAGACATCCCAGATACGCAGTATTTT.

This clone was seen a single time. CDR3: CASSRNRDSETQYF. CDR3 nucleotides: TGTGCCAGCAGTCGTAACAGGGATAGTGAGACCCAGTACTTC. The rearrangement joins TRBV2 to TRBJ2-5; D perhaps matches TRBD1 (6 bases). Germline CDR1 is SNHLY and CDR2 is FYNNEI. The CDR3 spans 14 residues. With 5 bases removed from V and 5 bases from J, the gap between germline ends came to 15 bases.

The chain carries TRBV4-1 and TRBJ2-1, with a weak D call TRBD2 (5 bases). The CDR3 totals 17 residues. Per germline, CDR1 MGHRA and CDR2 YSYEKL. With 0 bases removed from V and 0 bases from J, the gap between germline ends came to 12 bases. This chain's CDR3 is CASSQDPDSTSYNEQFF. CDR3 sequence (DNA): TGCGCCAGCAGCCAAGACCCGGACTCGACCTCCTACAATGAGCAGTTCTTC.

The V and J genes are TRBV6-6 and TRBJ1-3; no firm D call. The germline V and J ends were trimmed by 2 bases and 3 bases, with 5 bases remaining between them. This CDR3 spans 13 amino acids. In germline, CDR1 is MNHNY, CDR2 SVGAGI (reference sequence). The CDR3: CASSYEYGNTIYF. Here the CDR3 DNA reads TGTGCCAGCAGTTACGAGTATGGAAACACCATATATTTT.

The chain joins TRBV19 to TRBJ2-3, with TRBD1 as a possible D gene (6 bases). The germline V gene encodes CDR1 LNHDA and CDR2 SQIVND (reference sequence). CDR3 length: 15 amino acids. V was clipped by 6 bases and J by 0 bases, with 13 bases between them. Here the CDR3 DNA reads TGTGCCAGTAGCATGAGGACAGTTAGCACAGATACGCAGTATTTT. Translated, it gives CASSMRTVSTDTQYF.

The CDR3 nucleotides read TGTGCCAGCAGTTTTGAGAACAGGGCCGGGAACACTGAAGCTTTCTTT. As protein: CASSFENRAGNTEAFF. The rearrangement uses TRBV28 and TRBJ1-1; a possible D gene is TRBD1 (6 bases). This CDR3 contains 16 residues. The germline V and J ends were trimmed by 3 bases and 1 base, with 15 bases remaining between them. Germline V gene sequence: CDR1 MDHEN, CDR2 SYDVKM.

The CDR3 DNA sequence: TGTGCCAGTAGTACCGGACAGGGCTACGAGCAGTACTTC. It yields the protein CASSTGQGYEQYF. The chain links TRBV19 to TRBJ2-7, with 8 bases lining up with TRBD1. Trimming removed 4 bases from V and 3 bases from J; junction bases left unmatched: 2. Germline assignment: CDR1 LNHDA and CDR2 SQIVND (reference sequence). The CDR3 has 13 residues. The full variable domain, its missing parts supplied by reference TRBV19 and TRBJ2-7, is DGGITQSPKYLFRKEGQNVTLSCEQNLNHDAMYWYRQDPGQGLRLIYYSQIVNDFQKGDIAEGYSVSREKKESFPLTVTSAQKNPTAFYLCASSTGQGYEQYFGPGTRLTVT.

This chain links TRBV28 with TRBJ2-3; 11 nucleotides line up with TRBD2. Losses at the gene ends were 6 bases for V and 4 bases for J; bases not matched to a gene: 9. This CDR3 is 16 amino acids long. Germline loops: CDR1 MDHEN, CDR2 SYDVKM. CDR3 amino acids: CASSPLAGGPSDTQYF. The CDR3 coding sequence is TGTGCCAGCAGCCCTTTAGCGGGAGGGCCCTCAGATACGCAGTATTTT.

This sequence joins TRBV27 and TRBJ2-1, with 15 bases that match TRBD2. The junction had 8 bases not matched to a gene; V was cut back by 4 bases and J by 7 bases. This CDR3 has 17 residues. Per the germline V gene, CDR1 is MNHEY and CDR2 is SMNVEV (reference sequence). This chain's CDR3 is CASSSGLAGGQRNEQFF. The DNA of the CDR3 is TGTGCCAGCAGTTCCGGACTAGCGGGAGGGCAAAGGAATGAGCAGTTCTTC.

This clone appeared many times. The genes are TRBV19 and TRBJ1-4; 11 bases align to TRBD1. The CDR3 loop spans 17 amino acids. Germline CDR1 and CDR2: LNHDA and SQIVND (reference sequence). The trim removed 3 bases at V and 1 base at J, leaving 4 bases unmatched. The CDR3 nucleotides read TGTGCCAGTAGTATCTCCGGGACAGGGGGAACTAATGAAAAACTGTTTTTT. Translated, it gives CASSISGTGGTNEKLFF. The full variable domain, its missing parts supplied by reference TRBV19 and TRBJ1-4, is DGGITQSPKYLFRKEGQNVTLSCEQNLNHDAMYWYRQDPGQGLRLIYYSQIVNDFQKGDIAEGYSVSREKKESFPLTVTSAQKNPTAFYLCASSISGTGGTNEKLFFGSGTQLSVL.

The V and J genes are TRBV2 and TRBJ2-5; D is possibly TRBD2 (5 bases). CDR1 is SNHLY, CDR2 FYNNEI, per germline. This CDR3 region has 13 residues. The V end was cut by 1 base, the J end by 4 bases, with 7 bases between. CDR3 loop: CASSEVAGETQYF. CDR3 bases: TGTGCCAGCAGTGAAGTGGCGGGAGAGACCCAGTACTTC.

The rearrangement links TRBV30 to TRBJ1-2, with a tentative D call TRBD1 (6 bases). This CDR3 is built from 14 residues. Germline values: CDR1 GTSNPN, CDR2 SVGIG (reference sequence). Trimming took 1 base from V and 4 from J, leaving 13 bases between them. This CDR3 is CAWSADRNPYGYTF. CDR3 DNA: TGTGCCTGGAGTGCGGACAGAAACCCCTATGGCTACACCTTC.

This chain links TRBV15 with TRBJ2-2, with a possible D match to TRBD2 (6 bases). Germline CDR1 reads LNHNV; CDR2 reads YYDKDF (reference sequence). Trimming took off 8 bases at V and 3 bases at J, with 16 bases between the two ends. The CDR3 is made up of 15 amino acids. The CDR3 nucleotides are TGTGCCACCGCGTCGGAGGGTAGGGACACCGGGGAGCTGTTTTTT. Protein: CATASEGRDTGELFF.

The table lists this clone with a few counts. This chain connects TRBV28 to TRBJ2-1, with 7 nucleotides matching TRBD2. The CDR3 runs 14 residues. V lost 7 bases and J lost 5; bases outside the gene matches: 8. Germline V gene lookup returns CDR1 MDHEN and CDR2 SYDVKM. CDR3: CASKVAGENNEQFF. Here the CDR3 DNA reads TGTGCCAGCAAAGTGGCGGGGGAAAACAATGAGCAGTTCTTC.

The V call is TRBV7-2, the J call TRBJ2-7, with TRBD2 identical over 9 bases. This CDR3 contains 17 residues. CDR1 is SGHTA and CDR2 is FQGNSA in the germline V gene. V gave up 2 bases and J gave up 4 bases; unmatched junction bases: 12. CDR3 coding DNA: TGTGCCAGCAGCTTAATCCCCCTGCGGGGGGGCCTGTACGAGCAGTACTTC. Its protein is CASSLIPLRGGLYEQYF.

The chain links TRBV9 to TRBJ2-2; 7 bases line up with TRBD2. V lost 0 bases to trimming and J lost 5 bases; unmatched junction nucleotides: 7. This CDR3 is 16 amino acids long. Germline CDR1 is SGDLS and CDR2 is YYNGEE. The CDR3 here is CASSVVGEGRTGELFF. In DNA, the CDR3 is TGTGCCAGCAGCGTAGTCGGGGAGGGTCGGACCGGGGAGCTGTTTTTT.

This chain connects TRBV7-9 to TRBJ2-3; 12 bases are shared with TRBD2. This CDR3 contains 17 residues. J lost 0 bases, V lost 4 bases, and 5 bases had no gene match. Germline V CDR1 and CDR2: SEHNR, FQNEAQ (reference sequence). CDR3 sequence reads: CASSWYGTSGSTDTQYF. In DNA form, the CDR3 reads TGTGCCAGCAGCTGGTACGGGACTAGCGGGAGCACAGATACGCAGTATTTT.

The table lists this clone with a few counts. The chain combines TRBV4-3 with TRBJ1-1; TRBD1 might be the D (6 bases). CDR1 is LGHNA and CDR2 is YSLEER in the germline V gene. The CDR3 totals 15 residues. V lost 2 bases, J lost 1 base, and 11 bases lay in between. The DNA for the CDR3 is TGCGCCAGCAGCCAACAATCCAGGGGGAACACTGAAGCTTTCTTT. Protein sequence: CASSQQSRGNTEAFF.

CDR3 amino acids: CASRAGQGGTEAFF. The CDR3 coding sequence is TGTGCCAGTCGTGCTGGACAGGGTGGGACTGAAGCTTTCTTT. V gene TRBV6-5 combines with J gene TRBJ1-1; TRBD1 aligns across 8 bases. J lost 5 bases, V lost 9 bases, and 11 bases had no gene match. The CDR3 runs to 14 residues. Germline values: CDR1 MNHEY, CDR2 SVGAGI.

The V call is TRBV27, the J call TRBJ2-1, with 10 bases lining up with TRBD1. Germline V gene data show CDR1 as MNHEY and CDR2 as SMNVEV (reference sequence). The CDR3 runs to 13 residues. The ends lost 10 bases at V and 4 bases at J; junction bases unmatched: 4. The CDR3 here is CATRTGGYNEQFF. The CDR3 DNA reads TGTGCCACCCGGACAGGGGGGTACAATGAGCAGTTCTTC.

The chain recombines TRBV15 with TRBJ2-5; 7 bases fit TRBD1. V lost 3 bases and J lost 3; bases outside the gene matches: 7. From germline, CDR1 is LNHNV and CDR2 YYDKDF (reference sequence). The CDR3 totals 15 residues. CDR3 sequence reads: CATSRTGYAKETQYF. In DNA, the CDR3 is TGTGCCACCAGCAGGACAGGGTATGCAAAAGAGACCCAGTACTTC.

This sequence joins TRBV6-4 and TRBJ2-3; TRBD2 aligns across 10 bases. V gave up 5 bases and J gave up 3 bases; unmatched junction bases: 5. The CDR3 extends over 15 amino acids. Germline CDR1 MRHNA, CDR2 SNTAGT. For the CDR3, the DNA is TGTGCCAGCAGTTCGGGGACTAGCGAGACAGATACGCAGTATTTT. It encodes CASSSGTSETDTQYF.

The gene calls are TRBV19 and TRBJ2-1; maybe TRBD2 (5 bases). This CDR3 spans 15 amino acids. The germline V and J ends were trimmed by 7 bases and 0 bases, with 13 bases remaining between them. The germline V gene encodes CDR1 LNHDA and CDR2 SQIVND (reference sequence). The CDR3 DNA follows: TGTGCCAGTAACGGCGGGCTCGACTCCTACAATGAGCAGTTCTTC. This codes for CASNGGLDSYNEQFF.